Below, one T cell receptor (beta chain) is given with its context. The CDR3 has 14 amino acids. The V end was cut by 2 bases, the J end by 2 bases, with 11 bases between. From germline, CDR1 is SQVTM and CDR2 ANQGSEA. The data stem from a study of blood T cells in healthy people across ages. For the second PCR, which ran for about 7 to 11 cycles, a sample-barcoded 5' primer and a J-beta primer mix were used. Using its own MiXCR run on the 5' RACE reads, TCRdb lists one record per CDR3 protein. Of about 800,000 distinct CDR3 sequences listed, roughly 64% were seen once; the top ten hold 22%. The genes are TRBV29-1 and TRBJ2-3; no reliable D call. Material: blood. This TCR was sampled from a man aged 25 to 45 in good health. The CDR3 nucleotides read TGCAGCGTTGAAAGGGCAGGTTTCACAGATACGCAGTATTTT. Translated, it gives CSVERAGFTDTQYF.